Sequencing of this TCR beta chain was carried out in a study of T cells after yellow fever vaccination. Study results and caveats: Among all clonotypes, a small share was observed in both CD4 and CD8 compartments. The booster response re-showed most primary clones: around 97% CD4, approximately 90% CD8. Abundant clonotypes from the bulk population could contaminate FACS-sorted repertoires.

The 5'RACE template-switching step produced TCR cDNA and added a universal primer site and UMIs. TCRdb reanalysed the 5' RACE reads using MiXCR and keeps one entry per CDR3 protein. The sample includes more than 450,000 distinct CDR3 sequences, just over 20% of them seen just once. In the case of this clonotype: The antigen remains undetermined.

This CDR3 spans 14 amino acids. Germline values: CDR1 SGHAT, CDR2 FQNNGV. Trimming removed 8 bases from V and 5 bases from J, with 18 bases in between. This receptor was taken from a man aged 18 to 30 who received the YFV17D yellow fever vaccine. This chain uses TRBV11-2 with TRBJ2-5; D is perhaps TRBD1 (5 bases). Sequenced material: PBMCs, taken 21 days after the first yellow fever vaccination. CDR3 loop: CASARQGLGETQYF. The CDR3, as DNA: TGTGCCAGCGCCCGGCAGGGATTGGGCGAGACCCAGTACTTC.